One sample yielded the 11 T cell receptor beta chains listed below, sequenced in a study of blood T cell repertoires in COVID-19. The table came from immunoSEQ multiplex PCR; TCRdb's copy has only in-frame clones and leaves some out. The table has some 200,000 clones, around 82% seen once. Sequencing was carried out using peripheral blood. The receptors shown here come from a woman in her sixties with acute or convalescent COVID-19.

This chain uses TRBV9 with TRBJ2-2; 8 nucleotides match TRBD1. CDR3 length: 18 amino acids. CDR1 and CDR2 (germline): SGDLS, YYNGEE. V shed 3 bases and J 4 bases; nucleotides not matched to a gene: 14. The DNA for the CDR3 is TGTGCCAGCAGCGAAAATCAGCCAGGGGGCGCAGGCACCGGGGAGCTGTTTTTT. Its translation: CASSENQPGGAGTGELFF.

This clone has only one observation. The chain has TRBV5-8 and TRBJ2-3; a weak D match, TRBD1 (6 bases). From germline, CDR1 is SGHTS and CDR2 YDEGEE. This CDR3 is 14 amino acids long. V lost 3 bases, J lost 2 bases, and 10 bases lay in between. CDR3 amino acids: CASSSGHLTDTQYF. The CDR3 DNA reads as TGTGCCAGCAGCTCGGGACACCTCACAGATACGCAGTATTTT.

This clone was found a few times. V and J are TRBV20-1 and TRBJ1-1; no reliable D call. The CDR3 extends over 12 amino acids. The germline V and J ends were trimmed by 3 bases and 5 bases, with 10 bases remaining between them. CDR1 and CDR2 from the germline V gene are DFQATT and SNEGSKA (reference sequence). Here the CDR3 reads CSASFSVTEAFF. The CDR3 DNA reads TGCAGTGCTAGTTTCTCAGTAACTGAAGCTTTCTTT.

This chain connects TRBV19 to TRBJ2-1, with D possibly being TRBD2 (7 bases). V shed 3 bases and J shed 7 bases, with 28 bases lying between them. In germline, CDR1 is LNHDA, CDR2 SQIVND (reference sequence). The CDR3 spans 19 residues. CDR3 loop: CASSIKAATGGPLGNEQFF. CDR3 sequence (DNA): TGTGCCAGTAGTATTAAGGCTGCGACGGGGGGCCCTCTCGGGAATGAGCAGTTCTTC.

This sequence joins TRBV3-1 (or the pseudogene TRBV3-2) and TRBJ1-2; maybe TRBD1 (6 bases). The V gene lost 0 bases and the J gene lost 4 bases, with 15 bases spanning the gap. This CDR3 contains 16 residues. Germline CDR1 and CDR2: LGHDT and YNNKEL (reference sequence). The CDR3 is CASSQDGGGHAYGYTF. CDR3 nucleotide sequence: TGTGCCAGCAGCCAAGATGGTGGGGGACACGCCTATGGCTACACCTTC.

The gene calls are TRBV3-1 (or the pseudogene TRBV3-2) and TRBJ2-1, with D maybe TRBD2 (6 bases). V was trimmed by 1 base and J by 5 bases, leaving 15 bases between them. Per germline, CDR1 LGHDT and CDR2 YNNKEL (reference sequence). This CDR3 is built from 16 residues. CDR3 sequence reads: CASSQGRRGPNNEQFF. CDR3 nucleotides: TGTGCCAGCAGCCAAGGTAGGAGGGGCCCCAACAATGAGCAGTTCTTC.

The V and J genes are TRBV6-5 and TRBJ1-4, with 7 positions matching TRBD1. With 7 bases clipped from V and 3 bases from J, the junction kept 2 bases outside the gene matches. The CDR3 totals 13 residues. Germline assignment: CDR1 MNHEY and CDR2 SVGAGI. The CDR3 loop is CASKGQPNEKLFF. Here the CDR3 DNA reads TGTGCCAGCAAGGGACAGCCTAATGAAAAACTGTTTTTT.

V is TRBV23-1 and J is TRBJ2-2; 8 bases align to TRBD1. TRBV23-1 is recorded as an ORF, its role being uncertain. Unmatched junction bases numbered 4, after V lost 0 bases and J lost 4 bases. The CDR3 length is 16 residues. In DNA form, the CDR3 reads TGCGCCAGCAGTCAATCCCTAACAGGGGGCACCGGGGAGCTGTTTTTT. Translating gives CASSQSLTGGTGELFF.

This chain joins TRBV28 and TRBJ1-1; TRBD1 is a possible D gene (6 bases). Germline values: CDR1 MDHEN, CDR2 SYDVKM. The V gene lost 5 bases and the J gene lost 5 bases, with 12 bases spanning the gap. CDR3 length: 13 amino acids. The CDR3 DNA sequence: TGTGCCAGCAGTCGGACAGCCCCGACTGAAGCTTTCTTT. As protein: CASSRTAPTEAFF.

The CDR3 protein is CASSQGAGEQYF. DNA of the CDR3: TGTGCCAGCAGCCAAGGGGCAGGGGAGCAGTACTTC. V gene TRBV4-2 combines with J gene TRBJ2-7; tentative D call: TRBD1 (5 bases). Trimming left V 1 base short and J 7 bases short, with 8 bases between. The germline CDR1 and CDR2 sequences are LGHNA and YNFKEQ. The CDR3 sequence is 12 residues long.

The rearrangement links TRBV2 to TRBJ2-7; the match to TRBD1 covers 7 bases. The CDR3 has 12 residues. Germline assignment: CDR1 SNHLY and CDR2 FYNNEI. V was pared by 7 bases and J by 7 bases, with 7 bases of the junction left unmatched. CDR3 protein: CASTGQDREQYF. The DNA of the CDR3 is TGTGCCAGCACCGGACAGGACAGAGAGCAGTACTTC. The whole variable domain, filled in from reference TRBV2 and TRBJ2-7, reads EPEVTQTPSHQVTQMGQEVILRCVPISNHLYFYWYRQILGQKVEFLVSFYNNEISEKSEIFDDQFSVERPDGSNFTLKIRSTKLEDSAMYFCASTGQDREQYFGPGTRLTVT.